The 13 T cell receptor beta chains below come from one sample, sequenced in a study of Ad26.COV2.S vaccination and SARS-CoV-2 variants. Method: immunoSEQ multiplex PCR; TCRdb's copy keeps in-frame clones and lacks some. Here the sample spans 180,000 or so clones, roughly nine tenths being singletons. The specimen comprised peripheral blood, sampled after recovery from COVID-19. The receptors shown here come from a human donor who had recovered from COVID-19.

The genes are TRBV24-1 and TRBJ2-1, with 11 bases lining up with TRBD2. The CDR3 has 15 residues. Germline trimming cut 0 bases from V and 13 bases from J; bases unmatched to any gene: 7. From germline, CDR1 is KGHDR and CDR2 SFDVKD. CDR3 region: CATSDLMASGGLQFF. The CDR3 DNA is TGTGCCACCAGTGATTTGATGGCTAGCGGGGGGTTACAGTTCTTC.

The chain recombines TRBV24-1 with TRBJ2-3, with 8 positions matching TRBD2. CDR3 length: 13 amino acids. V shed 3 bases, J shed 9 bases, and the junction held 4 bases outside the gene matches. Germline V gene data show CDR1 as KGHDR and CDR2 as SFDVKD. The CDR3 loop is CATSDRASGTQYF. Written as DNA, the CDR3 is TGTGCCACCAGTGATAGGGCTAGCGGGACGCAGTATTTT.

This clone was recorded once. V and J are TRBV19 and TRBJ1-3; D is unresolved. The germline CDR1 and CDR2 sequences are LNHDA and SQIVND (reference sequence). The ends were cut back, 5 bases at V and 10 bases at J, with 21 bases in the middle. This CDR3 spans 15 amino acids. The CDR3 is CASSLTEITGETIYF. CDR3 in DNA: TGTGCCAGTAGTCTAACGGAGATAACGGGAGAAACCATATATTTT. Based on the CDR3 plus reference TRBV19 and TRBJ1-3, the full variable domain is DGGITQSPKYLFRKEGQNVTLSCEQNLNHDAMYWYRQDPGQGLRLIYYSQIVNDFQKGDIAEGYSVSREKKESFPLTVTSAQKNPTAFYLCASSLTEITGETIYFGEGSWLTVV.

This chain links TRBV7-3 with TRBJ2-5, with TRBD1 as a possible D gene (6 bases). Germline values: CDR1 SGHTA, CDR2 FQGTGA. The V gene lost 4 bases and the J gene lost 5 bases, with 17 bases spanning the gap. The CDR3 totals 15 residues. The CDR3 DNA sequence: TGTGCCAGCAGCTCTACCGGGACATCAGGGGAGACCCAGTACTTC. Translated, it gives CASSSTGTSGETQYF.

The chain recombines TRBV19 with TRBJ2-7; 7 bases map to TRBD2. This CDR3 region has 15 residues. V trimming: 1 base; J trimming: 7 bases; junction bases outside the gene matches: 10. Germline assignment: CDR1 LNHDA and CDR2 SQIVND (reference sequence). CDR3 loop: CASSIGSGTSEEQYF. In nucleotides, the CDR3 is TGTGCCAGTAGTATAGGGAGCGGGACGTCGGAAGAGCAGTACTTC. The full variable domain, in which reference TRBV19 and TRBJ2-7 provide the parts outside the CDR3, is DGGITQSPKYLFRKEGQNVTLSCEQNLNHDAMYWYRQDPGQGLRLIYYSQIVNDFQKGDIAEGYSVSREKKESFPLTVTSAQKNPTAFYLCASSIGSGTSEEQYFGPGTRLTVT.

This chain joins TRBV7-3 and TRBJ2-3, with D possibly being TRBD1 (7 bases). The CDR3 sequence is 13 residues long. The V end was cut by 4 bases, the J end by 5 bases, with 10 bases between. The V gene's germline CDR1 is SGHTA and CDR2 FQGTGA. The CDR3 DNA follows: TGTGCCAGCAGCTCTCAGGGGGGAGATACGCAGTATTTT. Translating it yields CASSSQGGDTQYF.

This clone appeared a single time. The CDR3 coding sequence is TGTGCCTGGGGCGACGACAGGGGGCTGCAAGAGACCCAGTACTTC. Translating gives CAWGDDRGLQETQYF. V usage is TRBV30 and J usage is TRBJ2-5, with 10 bases that match TRBD1. Germline V gene sequence: CDR1 GTSNPN, CDR2 SVGIG (reference sequence). J gave up 2 bases and V 5 bases, and 8 bases lay outside the gene matches. The CDR3 has 15 amino acids.

V usage is TRBV6-4 and J usage is TRBJ1-1; D is unresolved. The CDR3 extends over 13 amino acids. The germline V and J ends were trimmed by 2 bases and 1 base, with 5 bases remaining between them. Germline CDR1 reads MRHNA; CDR2 reads SNTAGT. The CDR3 here is CASSDRQNTEAFF. CDR3 bases: TGTGCCAGCAGTGACCGACAGAACACTGAAGCTTTCTTT.

The V call is TRBV7-6, the J call TRBJ2-1; TRBD2 matches at 7 bases. Germline V gene sequence: CDR1 SGHVS, CDR2 FNYEAQ. This CDR3 has 15 amino acids. The junction had 10 bases not matched to a gene; V was cut back by 5 bases and J by 6 bases. The CDR3 region has the DNA TGTGCCAGCAGCCCCATACCAGCGGGAAGCAATGAGCAGTTCTTC. It encodes CASSPIPAGSNEQFF.

V gene TRBV19 combines with J gene TRBJ2-7; D not certain. The length of the CDR3 is 14 residues. Germline loops: CDR1 LNHDA, CDR2 SQIVND (reference sequence). V shed 4 bases and J shed 3 bases, with 13 bases lying between them. In nucleotides, the CDR3 is TGTGCCAGTAGTAGCAGAGACCGATTCTACGAGCAGTACTTC. It codes for CASSSRDRFYEQYF. Based on the CDR3 plus reference TRBV19 and TRBJ2-7, the full variable domain is DGGITQSPKYLFRKEGQNVTLSCEQNLNHDAMYWYRQDPGQGLRLIYYSQIVNDFQKGDIAEGYSVSREKKESFPLTVTSAQKNPTAFYLCASSSRDRFYEQYFGPGTRLTVT.

A single count supports this clone. The chain uses TRBV9 and TRBJ2-1; TRBD1 aligns across 9 bases. Germline CDR1 and CDR2: SGDLS and YYNGEE. The CDR3 is 15 amino acids. The junction had 9 bases not matched to a gene; V was cut back by 3 bases and J by 8 bases. The CDR3 is CASSAQGQGGYEQFF. The DNA of the CDR3 is TGTGCCAGCAGCGCCCAGGGACAGGGTGGATATGAGCAGTTCTTC.

This clone has a handful of counts. J is TRBJ2-2 and V is TRBV27; D is possibly TRBD1 (6 bases). Germline CDR1 is MNHEY and CDR2 is SMNVEV (reference sequence). This CDR3 has 17 amino acids. Trimming cost V 3 bases and J 1 base, with 15 bases left between them. The DNA of the CDR3 is TGTGCCAGCAGTTTCAACAGGGTACCCTTGAACACCGGGGAGCTGTTTTTT. Amino acid sequence: CASSFNRVPLNTGELFF.

This chain connects TRBV5-1 to TRBJ1-2; TRBD1 might be the D (5 bases). V lost 4 bases and J 0 bases, leaving 16 bases between the germline ends. Germline V lookup: CDR1 SGHRS, CDR2 YFSETQ. The CDR3 contains 16 residues. This CDR3 is CASSRGAETTNYGYTF. CDR3 nucleotide sequence: TGCGCCAGCAGCCGTGGGGCAGAAACTACTAACTATGGCTACACCTTC.